The 29 T cell receptor beta chains presented below share a single source sample, sequenced in a study of beta chain features in type 1 diabetes. Study-wide findings and caveats: Type 1 diabetes patients showed a moderate but significant shortening of TCRB CDR3s in all four CD4+ subsets.

For these receptors, no antigen is known. All of the isolated RNA was reverse transcribed, so expressed TCRB transcripts were sequenced. Sequencing was performed with immunoSEQ multiplex PCR; in TCRdb, only in-frame clones are kept and a portion is missing. The table shows approximately 150,000 clones, with 10% to 15% occurring only once. Specimen: central memory CD4+ T cells from blood. The receptors originated from a young man with type 1 diabetes.

The CDR3 sequence: CSAPDRWALHF. The CDR3 bases are TGCAGTGCTCCGGACAGATGGGCCCTCCACTTT. The chain carries TRBV20-1 and TRBJ1-6, with D tentatively TRBD1 (6 bases). The CDR3 covers 11 residues. Trimming took off 5 bases at V and 14 bases at J, with 13 bases between the two ends. Germline V CDR1 and CDR2: DFQATT, SNEGSKA (reference sequence).

V and J are TRBV5-4 and TRBJ2-7, with TRBD1 matching over 9 bases. This CDR3 contains 15 residues. V lost 4 bases to trimming and J lost 5 bases; unmatched junction nucleotides: 10. CDR1 and CDR2 (germline): SGHNT, YYREEE (reference sequence). CDR3 residues: CASSPSRTGVHEQYF. DNA for the CDR3: TGTGCCAGCAGCCCTAGTCGGACAGGGGTCCACGAGCAGTACTTC.

The CDR3 DNA is TGTGCCAGCTCACCATCGGAGGGAGGTGGCTACACCTTC. Protein product: CASSPSEGGGYTF. This rearrangement joins TRBV18 to TRBJ1-2; D gene unclear. The V and J ends lost 2 bases and 7 bases respectively, with 11 bases between them. The CDR3 is made up of 13 amino acids. Germline CDR1 KGHSH, CDR2 LQKENI. Variable domain in full (rest from reference TRBV18 and TRBJ1-2): NAGVMQNPRHLVRRRGQEARLRCSPMKGHSHVYWYRQLPEEGLKFMVYLQKENIIDESGMPKERFSAEFPKEGPSILRIQQVVRGDSAAYFCASSPSEGGGYTFGSGTRLTVV.

This clone occurred many times. The CDR3 region is CATSRDPGPTDTQYF. CDR3 bases: TGTGCCACCAGCAGAGATCCGGGGCCAACAGATACGCAGTATTTT. The V call is TRBV15, the J call TRBJ2-3; D possibly uses TRBD1 or TRBD2 (5 bases each). Germline CDR1 is LNHNV and CDR2 is YYDKDF (reference sequence). The CDR3 runs to 15 residues. V was cut by 0 bases and J by 3 bases, with 10 bases left in between.

The V call is TRBV2, the J call TRBJ2-5; D is undetermined. Per germline, CDR1 SNHLY and CDR2 FYNNEI. Trimming removed 2 bases at V and 2 bases at J, with 9 bases between. This CDR3 region has 14 residues. The CDR3 loop reads CASSELGRQETQYF. As DNA, the CDR3 is TGTGCCAGCAGTGAATTGGGCAGGCAAGAGACCCAGTACTTC.

Details on this clone: One end of the junction fails to match germline, which may point to a read error. The V gene is TRBV5-1, the J gene TRBJ1-3; perhaps TRBD1 as D (5 bases). The CDR3 has 15 residues. Germline V gene sequence: CDR1 SGHRS, CDR2 YFSETQ. The CDR3 here is CASSEEGRTGNTIYF. For the CDR3, the DNA is TGCGCCAGCAGCGAAGAGGGGCGGACTGGGAACACCATATATTTT.

This clone was counted a few times. The same CDR3 can be traced to other DNA sequences in this sample. The chain joins TRBV18 to TRBJ1-3; D gene unclear. Germline V CDR1 and CDR2: KGHSH, LQKENI. CDR3 length equals 13 residues. V was shortened by 0 bases and J by 2 bases, with 2 bases between the two germline ends. In DNA, the CDR3 is TGTGCCAGCTCACCACCCGCTGGAAACACCATATATTTT. It is translated as CASSPPAGNTIYF.

This clone was counted a few times. The chain joins TRBV30 to TRBJ1-3; D ambiguous. Germline V gene sequence: CDR1 GTSNPN, CDR2 SVGIG (reference sequence). The CDR3 is 12 amino acids. Trimming cost V 5 bases and J 9 bases, with 14 bases left between them. This chain's CDR3 is CAWGYFEGTIYF. As DNA, the CDR3 is TGTGCCTGGGGTTATTTTGAGGGCACCATATATTTT.

This clone was picked up a small number of times. The chain joins TRBV10-3 to TRBJ1-1; weak D call: TRBD1 (5 bases). V gave up 4 bases and J gave up 1 base, with 13 bases separating them. The CDR3 is made up of 15 amino acids. From germline, CDR1 is ENHRY and CDR2 SYGVKD. The CDR3 DNA is TGTGCCATCAGTGTACGGGACGGCGGGAACACTGAAGCTTTCTTT. Protein: CAISVRDGGNTEAFF.

The genes are TRBV12-5 and TRBJ1-2; D uncertain. CDR3 length equals 13 residues. Trimming removed 4 bases from V and 4 bases from J, with 10 bases in between. CDR1 is LGHNT, CDR2 FRNRAP, per germline. DNA for the CDR3: TGTGCTAGTGGTTCGGACGGCTCCTATGGCTACACCTTC. This gives the protein CASGSDGSYGYTF. The full variable domain, rest sourced from reference TRBV12-5 and TRBJ1-2, is DARVTQTPRHKVTEMGQEVTMRCQPILGHNTVFWYRQTMMQGLELLAYFRNRAPLDDSGMPKDRFSAEMPDATLATLKIQPSEPRDSAVYFCASGSDGSYGYTFGSGTRLTVV.

There are a few counts of this clone. The same CDR3 can be traced to other DNA sequences in this sample. V gene TRBV5-1 combines with J gene TRBJ2-1, with D possibly being TRBD2 (5 bases). Trimming removed 0 bases at V and 5 bases at J, with 6 bases between. Germline assignment: CDR1 SGHRS and CDR2 YFSETQ. The CDR3 is made up of 13 amino acids. CDR3 DNA sequence: TGCGCCAGCAGCTTGGGGGGAGACAATGAGCAGTTCTTC. Translating gives CASSLGGDNEQFF.

The chain employs TRBV30 and TRBJ1-1, with 7 bases aligning to TRBD1. The V segment lost 3 bases and the J segment 4 bases; nucleotides outside the gene matches: 11. Germline values: CDR1 GTSNPN, CDR2 SVGIG (reference sequence). The CDR3 has 15 amino acids. CDR3 sequence: CAWRPIDRDFTEAFF. CDR3 nucleotides: TGTGCCTGGAGGCCTATAGACAGGGATTTCACTGAAGCTTTCTTT.

This clone has ten or more counts. V is TRBV7-2 and J is TRBJ2-1, with 11 positions matching TRBD2. The CDR3 is 12 amino acids. Per germline, CDR1 SGHTA and CDR2 FQGNSA. Unmatched junction bases numbered 2, after V lost 4 bases and J lost 12 bases. The CDR3 protein is CASSYLAGGQFF. The DNA of the CDR3 is TGTGCCAGCAGCTACCTAGCGGGGGGGCAGTTCTTC.

CDR3 residues: CAISEGWNGEQFF. The CDR3 DNA reads as TGTGCCATCAGTGAAGGGTGGAATGGTGAGCAGTTCTTC. The chain is built from TRBV10-3 and TRBJ2-1; D gene uncertain. Trimming stripped 3 bases from V and 9 bases from J, with 12 bases between. This CDR3 has 13 amino acids. From germline, CDR1 is ENHRY and CDR2 SYGVKD.

The chain recombines TRBV6-1 with TRBJ1-1; D is unresolved. V was trimmed by 6 bases and J by 5 bases, leaving 10 bases between them. This CDR3 is 12 amino acids long. Germline assignment: CDR1 MNHNS and CDR2 SASEGT. The CDR3 reads CASRPPGTEAFF. CDR3 nucleotide sequence: TGTGCCAGCAGGCCACCGGGGACTGAAGCTTTCTTT.

This clone was recorded many times. This specimen includes other DNA sequences encoding the same CDR3. The rearrangement joins TRBV30 to TRBJ1-5; D unresolved. The germline V and J ends were trimmed by 1 base and 0 bases, with 4 bases remaining between them. The CDR3 spans 13 residues. CDR1 is GTSNPN and CDR2 is SVGIG in the germline V gene (reference sequence). Here the CDR3 reads CAWSGDSNQPQHF. The CDR3 bases are TGTGCCTGGAGTGGGGATAGCAATCAGCCCCAGCATTTT.

The V and J genes are TRBV29-1 and TRBJ2-7; D is undetermined. Germline V CDR1 and CDR2: SQVTM, ANQGSEA. With 1 base removed from V and 3 bases from J, the gap between germline ends came to 7 bases. The CDR3 totals 12 residues. CDR3 protein: CSVEVLGYEQYF. Here the CDR3 DNA reads TGCAGCGTTGAAGTATTGGGCTACGAGCAGTACTTC.

This clone was seen more than once but under ten times. V and J are TRBV6-6 and TRBJ1-2; a possible D gene is TRBD1 (6 bases). The CDR3 runs to 14 residues. Germline V gives CDR1 MNHNY, CDR2 SVGAGI (reference sequence). V was clipped by 6 bases and J by 4 bases, with 15 bases between them. The CDR3 DNA reads as TGTGCCAGCAGGTCAACAGGGTTTGGCTATGGCTACACCTTC. This codes for CASRSTGFGYGYTF.

The J gene is TRBJ2-3, the V gene TRBV27, with 10 bases aligning to TRBD2. The CDR3 totals 16 residues. Germline CDR1 MNHEY, CDR2 SMNVEV (reference sequence). Losses at the gene ends were 5 bases for V and 0 bases for J; bases not matched to a gene: 5. The CDR3 protein is CASSIRTSGSTDTQYF. DNA for the CDR3: TGTGCCAGCAGTATAAGGACTAGCGGTAGCACAGATACGCAGTATTTT.

The chain has TRBV12-5 and TRBJ1-2; 8 bases are a match to TRBD1. The junction had 9 bases not matched to a gene; V was cut back by 5 bases and J by 4 bases. Germline V gives CDR1 LGHNT, CDR2 FRNRAP. This CDR3 comprises 15 residues. CDR3 nucleotide sequence: TGTGCTAGTGGTGGTACAGGGGGAAACTCCTATGGCTACACCTTC. Its protein product is CASGGTGGNSYGYTF.

This clone is a singleton in its sample. CDR3 in DNA: TGTGCCAGCAGTGAATTAGGCACGGGACGGAGCTATGGCTACACCTTC. The encoded protein is CASSELGTGRSYGYTF. This sequence joins TRBV6-1 and TRBJ1-2; maybe TRBD1 (5 bases). V lost 2 bases to trimming and J lost 4 bases, with 17 bases between them. Germline V gene data show CDR1 as MNHNS and CDR2 as SASEGT. The CDR3 has 16 amino acids.

The V and J genes are TRBV28 and TRBJ2-7; the match to TRBD2 covers 7 bases. From germline, CDR1 is MDHEN and CDR2 SYDVKM. The CDR3 length is 14 residues. V was pared by 2 bases and J by 6 bases, with 7 bases of the junction left unmatched. The CDR3 coding sequence is TGTGCCAGCAGTTTACTACGGCCGGGGGGCGAGCAGTACTTC. Protein product: CASSLLRPGGEQYF.

This clone was detected only a few times. J is TRBJ2-2 and V is TRBV12-5; D may be TRBD1 (6 bases). The CDR3 has 14 amino acids. Trimming took 7 bases from V and 7 from J, leaving 16 bases between them. Germline assignment: CDR1 LGHNT and CDR2 FRNRAP. The chain's CDR3 is CASVPDRGFGELFF. For the CDR3, the DNA is TGTGCTAGTGTTCCGGACAGAGGATTCGGGGAGCTGTTTTTT.

This clone turned up a few times. The chain carries TRBV4-1 and TRBJ2-3, with 10 nucleotides matching TRBD2. The germline CDR1 and CDR2 sequences are MGHRA and YSYEKL. This CDR3 contains 17 residues. V shed 1 base, J shed 0 bases, and the junction held 4 bases outside the gene matches. The chain's CDR3 is CASSQGNSGGSTDTQYF. CDR3 nucleotide sequence: TGCGCCAGCAGCCAAGGAAATAGCGGGGGGAGCACAGATACGCAGTATTTT.

This clone was picked up a small number of times. The rearrangement links TRBV29-1 to TRBJ2-2, with 14 nucleotides matching TRBD2. V shed 6 bases and J 2 bases; nucleotides not matched to a gene: 8. CDR1 is SQVTM and CDR2 is ANQGSEA in the germline V gene. The CDR3 has 17 amino acids. The CDR3 DNA sequence: TGCAGCGTCACCGGGACTAGCGGGGGCCTAAACACCGGGGAGCTGTTTTTT. It specifies CSVTGTSGGLNTGELFF.

The chain carries TRBV11-1 and TRBJ1-6, with 7 bases identical to TRBD1. V dropped 4 bases and J dropped 9; count of bases not matched to a gene: 9. This CDR3 contains 15 residues. Germline V CDR1 and CDR2: SGHAT, FQDESV (reference sequence). The CDR3 DNA is TGTGCCAGCAGCTGGATGTCAGGGGGTGCTTCACCCCTCCACTTT. This sequence encodes CASSWMSGGASPLHF.

The chain links TRBV30 to TRBJ1-2, with 8 bases identical to TRBD1. The V and J ends lost 0 bases and 4 bases, in that order; junction bases with no gene match: 7. CDR1 GTSNPN and CDR2 SVGIG come from the germline V gene (reference sequence). The CDR3 spans 15 residues. In DNA, the CDR3 is TGTGCCTGGAGTGTGACCGGGACAGGCTCCTATGGCTACACCTTC. It specifies CAWSVTGTGSYGYTF.

V is TRBV7-2 and J is TRBJ1-1; a weak D match, TRBD1 (5 bases). V lost 5 bases and J lost 1, with 11 bases in between. This CDR3 has 14 amino acids. Germline V gene lookup returns CDR1 SGHTA and CDR2 FQGNSA. The CDR3 loop reads CASSRRQQNTEAFF. CDR3 bases: TGTGCCAGCAGCCGGAGACAGCAGAACACTGAAGCTTTCTTT.

This clone turned up a few times. This chain uses TRBV29-1 with TRBJ2-3, with 11 bases identical to TRBD2. Germline CDR1 reads SQVTM; CDR2 reads ANQGSEA. CDR3 length: 14 amino acids. The junction had 4 bases not matched to a gene; V was cut back by 5 bases and J by 3 bases. CDR3 protein: CSVILAGDTDTQYF. The DNA of the CDR3 is TGCAGCGTTATACTAGCGGGGGATACAGATACGCAGTATTTT.